The 16 T cell receptor beta chains below come from one sample, sequenced in a study of OX40 agonist ivuxolimab in advanced cancers. Assay used: immunoSEQ multiplex PCR; TCRdb lists only in-frame clones, some missing. The table lists over 50,000 clones, 89% of them singletons. The specimen comprised CD4+ or CD8+ T cells sorted from blood, sampled in a trial of the OX40 agonist ivuxolimab. Receptors were obtained from an adult with an advanced solid tumor such as melanoma, head and neck, liver or kidney cancer.

The V gene is TRBV5-1, the J gene TRBJ2-7; the D gene is possibly TRBD2 (7 bases). CDR1 SGHRS and CDR2 YFSETQ come from the germline V gene. The CDR3 contains 12 residues. With 6 bases removed from V and 5 bases from J, the gap between germline ends came to 12 bases. The CDR3 loop is CASTSGGNEQYF. Written as DNA, the CDR3 is TGCGCCAGCACCTCGGGGGGCAACGAGCAGTACTTC.

The chain has TRBV5-1 and TRBJ2-3; no reliable D call. The CDR3 is 13 amino acids. CDR1 is SGHRS and CDR2 is YFSETQ in the germline V gene. V was pared by 2 bases and J by 4 bases, with 8 bases between. The CDR3 protein is CASSFLPADTQYF. The CDR3 DNA sequence: TGCGCCAGCAGCTTCCTCCCAGCAGATACGCAGTATTTT.

The rearrangement uses TRBV16 and TRBJ1-1; D gene ambiguous. Germline CDR1 is KGHSY and CDR2 is FQNENV. Trimming pared 0 bases from V and 8 bases from J, leaving 13 bases between. CDR3 length: 14 residues. The CDR3 DNA sequence: TGTGCCAGCAGCCAATCGGGGAACTCAGCGGAAGCTTTCTTT. It is translated as CASSQSGNSAEAFF.

This clone was seen a handful of times. The genes are TRBV28 and TRBJ1-6; D might be TRBD1 (6 bases). Germline assignment: CDR1 MDHEN and CDR2 SYDVKM. The CDR3 has 14 amino acids. Trimming took off 6 bases at V and 7 bases at J, with 13 bases between the two ends. The CDR3 loop is CASSRTEENSPLHF. CDR3 nucleotides: TGTGCCAGCAGCCGGACAGAGGAAAATTCACCCCTCCACTTT.

This rearrangement joins TRBV6-1 to TRBJ2-7; D is unresolved. Germline values: CDR1 MNHNS, CDR2 SASEGT. The V gene lost 0 bases and the J gene lost 3 bases, with 12 bases spanning the gap. This CDR3 comprises 15 residues. The CDR3 coding sequence is TGTGCCAGCAGTGAAGCGCTTATCAGCAGCTACGAGCAGTACTTC. Protein sequence: CASSEALISSYEQYF.

This chain joins TRBV27 and TRBJ1-1; a weak D match, TRBD1 (6 bases). The length of the CDR3 is 14 residues. Deletions cut 4 bases from V and 11 bases from J, with 20 bases between. In germline, CDR1 is MNHEY, CDR2 SMNVEV (reference sequence). The CDR3 DNA follows: TGTGCCAGCAGTTCCATCCACCTCGTAACAGGGGCTTTCTTT. It codes for CASSSIHLVTGAFF.

The CDR3 DNA reads as TGTGCCAGCAGTTTATTCTCTCTGTCCAAGGGAAACACCATATATTTT. It codes for CASSLFSLSKGNTIYF. V gene TRBV28 combines with J gene TRBJ1-3, with D uncertain. From germline, CDR1 is MDHEN and CDR2 SYDVKM. V was pared by 1 base and J by 4 bases, with 14 bases between. This CDR3 is 16 amino acids long.

V and J are TRBV27 and TRBJ1-1; possibly TRBD1 for D (5 bases). The germline gives CDR1 MNHEY, CDR2 SMNVEV (reference sequence). There are 15 residues in the CDR3. Trimming removed 5 bases at V and 4 bases at J, with 17 bases between. CDR3 coding DNA: TGTGCCAGCAGTAAGGGACTTGGGGGGGGCACTGAAGCTTTCTTT. Protein: CASSKGLGGGTEAFF.

The rearrangement uses TRBV20-1 and TRBJ2-2; D gene unclear. The CDR3 loop spans 11 amino acids. Trimming left V 6 bases short and J 7 bases short, with 9 bases between. Germline V gene lookup returns CDR1 DFQATT and CDR2 SNEGSKA (reference sequence). CDR3 nucleotide sequence: TGCAGTGCCCCGAGTAGCGGGGAGCTGTTTTTT. Translated, it gives CSAPSSGELFF.

V usage is TRBV6-5 and J usage is TRBJ2-2; the D gene is possibly TRBD1 (6 bases). CDR1 is MNHEY and CDR2 is SVGAGI in the germline V gene. Trimming left V 2 bases short and J 2 bases short, with 9 bases between. The CDR3 runs 15 residues. The CDR3 region is CASSYGTSNTGELFF. The CDR3 coding sequence is TGTGCCAGCAGTTACGGGACATCTAACACCGGGGAGCTGTTTTTT.

Here the CDR3 DNA reads TGTGCCAGCAGTGCACAGGGGGGAATCGATGAGCAGTTCTTC. It yields the protein CASSAQGGIDEQFF. The rearrangement links TRBV6-6 to TRBJ2-1; TRBD1 matches 8 bases. CDR1 is MNHNY and CDR2 is SVGAGI in the germline V gene (reference sequence). The CDR3 has 14 residues. The ends lost 5 bases at V and 8 bases at J; junction bases unmatched: 8.

The chain carries TRBV29-1 and TRBJ2-1; unclear D gene. The CDR3 is 11 residues long. Per the germline V gene, CDR1 is SQVTM and CDR2 is ANQGSEA. Trimming cost V 4 bases and J 4 bases, with 5 bases left between them. In DNA, the CDR3 is TGCAGCGTTGTAGTGTACAATGAGCAGTTCTTC. It is translated as CSVVVYNEQFF.

This clone appeared a few times. The rearrangement links TRBV19 to TRBJ1-1; D is undetermined. Germline V gives CDR1 LNHDA, CDR2 SQIVND (reference sequence). CDR3 length: 11 amino acids. Trimming left V 7 bases short and J 5 bases short, with 8 bases between. CDR3 protein: CASIISTEAFF. The CDR3 DNA follows: TGTGCCAGTATCATAAGTACTGAAGCTTTCTTT.

The chain has TRBV11-3 and TRBJ2-2; 8 bases line up with TRBD1. The J segment lost 6 bases and the V segment lost 8 bases, leaving 11 bases of the junction unmatched. Germline-derived CDR1 and CDR2 are SGHNT and YENEEA. CDR3 size: 15 residues. The CDR3 spells CASQTGEVLAGELFF. The CDR3 region has the DNA TGTGCCAGCCAGACAGGGGAGGTTTTGGCCGGGGAGCTGTTTTTT.

The chain has TRBV4-3 and TRBJ2-7, with a weak D call TRBD1 (6 bases). Germline V gene sequence: CDR1 LGHNA, CDR2 YSLEER. The V end lost 4 bases, the J end lost 1 base, and 8 bases lay between the germline ends. CDR3 size: 13 residues. In DNA, the CDR3 is TGCGCCAGCAGCCTACAGGGTTCCTACGAGCAGTACTTC. The encoded protein is CASSLQGSYEQYF.

This clone has more than one count but fewer than ten. Other DNA sequences of this sample code for an identical CDR3. The chain joins TRBV6-1 to TRBJ2-7, with 7 bases aligning to TRBD2. After removal of 8 bases from V and 4 bases from J, the junction contained 5 bases not matched to a gene. Germline assignment: CDR1 MNHNS and CDR2 SASEGT. This CDR3 is built from 12 residues. In DNA, the CDR3 is TGTGCCAGCGGGAGGGCCTCTTACGAGCAGTACTTC. Its protein product is CASGRASYEQYF.